The clone carrying this TCR beta chain appeared a single time. The CDR3 is made up of 16 amino acids. The germline V gene encodes CDR1 SGHAT and CDR2 FQNNGV. Trimming removed 2 bases at V and 0 bases at J, with 12 bases between. The entry originates in a study of blood T cell repertoires in COVID-19. Measured with immunoSEQ multiplex PCR; TCRdb has only the in-frame clones, and not every one. The table records around 250,000 clones, around 90% of them present only once. Sequenced: PBMCs or T cells enriched from blood (not recorded which). The chain couples TRBV11-2 to TRBJ2-3, with a weak D call TRBD2 (6 bases). This TCR was sampled from a woman under 40 with acute COVID-19. DNA of the CDR3: TGTGCCAGCAGCTTACTCTCGGCGGGGAGCACAGATACGCAGTATTTT. Residues: CASSLLSAGSTDTQYF.